This section outlines one TCR beta chain sequence together with its context. Antigen: not known. The CDR3 spans 15 residues. Pooling covered second doses at about 4 or about 12 weeks. This specimen comes from a study of T cell responses to AZD1222 COVID-19 vaccine. Study observations and caveats: It was only six AZD1222 recipients who were seropositive at baseline. No repertoire was sampled before or during the peak T cell response, only after it.

Libraries were prepared by immunoSEQ multiplex PCR; TCRdb keeps only in-frame clonotypes and omits some of them. The table shows 150,000 to 200,000 clones, with around 94% occurring only once. The specimen comprised peripheral blood, sampled 28 days after the second AZD1222 dose. The chain employs TRBV7-5 and TRBJ1-1; no DNA check was done on the table's D call, TRBD1. TRBV7-5 is flagged as a pseudogene. This TCR was recovered from an adult who received the AZD1222 COVID-19 vaccine. Written as DNA, the CDR3 is TGTGTCAGAAGCACCCGACAGGCCAGAGGGGCTGAAGCTTTCTTT. Translated, it gives CVRSTRQARGAEAFF.